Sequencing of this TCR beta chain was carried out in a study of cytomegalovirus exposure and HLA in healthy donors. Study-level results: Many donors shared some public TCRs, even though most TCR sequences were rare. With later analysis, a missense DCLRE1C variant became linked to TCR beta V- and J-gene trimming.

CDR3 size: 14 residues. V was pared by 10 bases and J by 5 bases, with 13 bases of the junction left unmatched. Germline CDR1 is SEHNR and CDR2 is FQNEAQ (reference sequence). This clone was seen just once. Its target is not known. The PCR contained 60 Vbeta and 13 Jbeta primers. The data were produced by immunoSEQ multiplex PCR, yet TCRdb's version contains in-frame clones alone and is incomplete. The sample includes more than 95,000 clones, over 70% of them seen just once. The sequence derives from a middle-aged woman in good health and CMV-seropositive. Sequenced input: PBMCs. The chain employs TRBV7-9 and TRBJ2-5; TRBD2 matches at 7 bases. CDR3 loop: CATSPREGGETQYF. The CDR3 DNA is TGTGCCACCTCCCCCAGGGAGGGCGGTGAGACCCAGTACTTC. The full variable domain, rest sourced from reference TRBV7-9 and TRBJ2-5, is DTGVSQNPRHKITKRGQNVTFRCDPISEHNRLYWYRQTLGQGPEFLTYFQNEAQLEKSRLLSDRFSAERPKGSFSTLEIQRTEQGDSAMYLCATSPREGGETQYFGPGTRLLVL.